This is a list of T cell receptor beta chains from one sample in a study. Each CDR3 protein gets one entry after TCRdb re-called the 5' RACE reads with MiXCR. This sample carries about 50,000 distinct CDR3 sequences, 28% of them seen once, and the ten largest clones take roughly 2%. The source material was naive CD4+ T cells sorted from blood. The origin of the receptors is a female donor with breast cancer. Both conserved end residues are part of each CDR3. Some rows have no size entry. The others give once, few or many, or a class for an expanded clone.

v_gene	j_gene	abundance	CDR3aa
TRBV5-6	TRBJ1-5	-	CASSFAGHQPQHF
TRBV5-4	TRBJ2-3	many	CASSPRGAGMAADTQYF
TRBV5-1	TRBJ2-2	medium-sized	CASSPQPGQGSTGELFF
TRBV9	TRBJ1-5	many	CASSPTDNQPQHF
TRBV5-1	TRBJ2-2	many	CASRDIRSGRSGELFF
TRBV5-1	TRBJ2-3	few	CASCTSGGTDTQYF
TRBV27	TRBJ2-3	-	CASSVGDTQYF
TRBV25-1	TRBJ1-1	many	CASSESTSEAFF
TRBV5-4	TRBJ2-3	-	CASSARGSNTDTQYF
TRBV5-1	TRBJ2-7	once	CASTPEPSFSYEQYF
TRBV29-1	TRBJ2-7	-	CSVRHPRAASYEQYF
TRBV11-2	TRBJ2-7	-	CASSSSTSGYEQYF
TRBV5-4	TRBJ2-2	-	CASSPYRGGRGGELFF
TRBV7-2	TRBJ1-2	many	CASSLRQGSGYTF
TRBV20-1	TRBJ1-5	-	CSAKRWDSNQPQHF
TRBV29-1	TRBJ2-1	-	CGVAAGGSYNEQFF
TRBV6-5	TRBJ2-5	-	CASSMLETIKGETQYF
TRBV5-1	TRBJ2-2	-	CASSLQLAGDPIANTGELFF
TRBV6-2/TRBV6-3	TRBJ2-5	-	CASSPRLGGETQYF
TRBV28	TRBJ1-1	-	CASLSGGGGAFF